A selection of T cell receptor beta chains follows, all from one sample in a study of cytomegalovirus exposure and HLA in healthy donors. Produced via immunoSEQ multiplex PCR; TCRdb's table is partial and in-frame only. The sample yields tens of thousands of clones, 65% to 75% seen once. Sample: PBMCs. These receptors all stem from a man aged 25 to 40 in good health and CMV-seropositive. CDR3s include the opening cysteine and the closing phenylalanine or tryptophan. The D gene is left open where the match is weak. Size tells how often a clone was seen (once, few, many) or the class of an expanded clone, and some rows leave it out.

size,D,J,V,DNA,CDR3
NA,TRBD1,TRBJ1-1,TRBV6-5,TGTGCCAGCAGTTCTGCGACAGGGAAGCGCACTGAAGCTTTCTTT,CASSSATGKRTEAFF
NA,NA,TRBJ2-5,TRBV7-2,TGTGCCAGCAGCTTAGGGAGTAGCGAGGAGACCCAGTACTTC,CASSLGSSEETQYF
few,TRBD1,TRBJ1-6,TRBV9,TGTGCCAGCAGCCCCAACAGGGGCTATAATTCACCCCTCCACTTT,CASSPNRGYNSPLHF
NA,NA,TRBJ1-1,TRBV11-1,TGTGCCAGCAGCTCCCCCGGGTCGGGTGAAGCTTTCTTT,CASSSPGSGEAFF
NA,NA,TRBJ2-7,TRBV28,TGTGCCAGCACCCCCGGCGGGGTCCCCTACGAGCAGTACTTC,CASTPGGVPYEQYF
NA,TRBD1,TRBJ1-5,TRBV5-1,TGCGCCAGCAGGGGGGGACAGGGGGCGATCCATAGCAATCAGCCCCAGCATTTT,CASRGGQGAIHSNQPQHF
NA,NA,TRBJ2-5,TRBV28,TGTGCCAGCAGTAGAGAAGCGGTGGGGGAGACCCAGTACTTC,CASSREAVGETQYF
NA,TRBD2,TRBJ2-7,TRBV6-1,TGTGCCAGCAGTGAACTAGCGGGGGGCTCCTACGAGCAGTACTTC,CASSELAGGSYEQYF
once,NA,TRBJ1-4,TRBV7-9,TGTGCCAGCAGCTTAGATGGGGGCTCGGGTGAAAAACTGTTTTTT,CASSLDGGSGEKLFF
NA,NA,TRBJ1-4,TRBV11-2,TGTGCCAGCAGCTCAGAACCGGCGGCTAATGAAAAACTGTTTTTT,CASSSEPAANEKLFF
NA,TRBD1,TRBJ2-2,TRBV5-4,TGTGCCAGCAGCTGGGGACAGGGGGTGAACACCGGGGAGCTGTTTTTT,CASSWGQGVNTGELFF
NA,NA,TRBJ1-6,TRBV7-2,TGTGCCAGCACCCCCACCCAGGGCTCCTATAATTCACCCCTCCACTTT,CASTPTQGSYNSPLHF
NA,NA,TRBJ2-3,TRBV7-2,TGTGCCAGCAGCCCAGTCACAGATACGCAGTATTTT,CASSPVTDTQYF
NA,TRBD1,TRBJ1-5,TRBV30,TGTGCCTGGAGTCCGGACAGGGCGGGATTTAGCAATCAGCCCCAGCATTTT,CAWSPDRAGFSNQPQHF
few,NA,TRBJ1-6,TRBV2,TGTGCCAGCAGTGAAGGACAAGTTAATTCACCCCTCCACTTT,CASSEGQVNSPLHF
NA,NA,TRBJ1-2,TRBV28,TGTGCCAGCAGTGGTACGACAGATCGACGGGTAGGGGGCTACACCTTC,CASSGTTDRRVGGYTF
NA,TRBD2,TRBJ2-7,TRBV5-1,TGCGCCAGCAGCTCGGACGGGGGGGCCTACGAGCAGTACTTC,CASSSDGGAYEQYF
NA,TRBD1,TRBJ2-3,TRBV28,TGTGCCAGCAATCGGGACAGAACGACCACAGATACGCAGTATTTT,CASNRDRTTTDTQYF
once,TRBD2,TRBJ2-2,TRBV28,TGTGCCGGTGCGGGGGGGCCGGACGGGGAGCTGTTTTTT,CAGAGGPDGELFF
NA,NA,TRBJ2-7,TRBV5-5,TGTGCCAGCAGCTTTACAGGGTTCGAGCAGTACTTC,CASSFTGFEQYF
few,NA,TRBJ2-2,TRBV4-1,TGCGCCAGCAGCCAAGACTGGAGGCCTGGGGCCGGGGAGCTGTTTTTT,CASSQDWRPGAGELFF
NA,NA,TRBJ2-5,TRBV4-3,TGCGCCAGCAGCCAGCATGGCGGTCCCAAATGGGAGCAGTACTTC,CASSQHGGPKWEQYF
NA,TRBD1,TRBJ1-6,TRBV9,TGTGCCAGCAGCCCGAGACAGGGGGCGGGAACCCTCCACTTT,CASSPRQGAGTLHF
NA,NA,TRBJ1-3,TRBV6-9,TGTGCCAGCAAAAACAGGGTCAAGTCTGGAAACACCATATATTTT,CASKNRVKSGNTIYF
NA,NA,TRBJ2-1,TRBV19,TGTGCCAGTAGTATGAGGGATGAGCAGTTCTTC,CASSMRDEQFF
NA,TRBD1,TRBJ1-5,TRBV10-3,TGTGCCATCAGTGAGGACAGGGGGGGTCAGCCCCAGCATTTT,CAISEDRGGQPQHF
few,TRBD1,TRBJ1-1,TRBV4-2,TGTGCCAGCAGCCAAGATAAGGGGGCGCCGAACACTGAAGCTTTCTTT,CASSQDKGAPNTEAFF
many,NA,TRBJ1-1,TRBV30,TGTGCCTGGAAACAGGATTACACTGAAGCTTTCTTT,CAWKQDYTEAFF
NA,TRBD1,TRBJ1-1,TRBV30,TGTGCCTGGACCCCGGGACAGGGGTGGACTGAAGCTTTCTTT,CAWTPGQGWTEAFF
once,NA,TRBJ1-4,TRBV5-1,TGCGCCAGCAGGGCGGGGGAAACTAATGAAAAACTGTTTTTT,CASRAGETNEKLFF
NA,NA,TRBJ2-6,TRBV27,TGTGCCAGCAGTTCCCCTCAGGGGACAACCTTTGCCGGGGCCAACGTCCTGACTTTC,CASSSPQGTTFAGANVLTF
NA,NA,TRBJ2-5,TRBV6-5,TGTGCCAGCAGCCCCGGGATTGGTGGGACCCAGTACTTC,CASSPGIGGTQYF
NA,NA,TRBJ1-3,TRBV5-4,TGTGCCAGCAGCTTGGACAGCTCTGGAAACACCATATATTTT,CASSLDSSGNTIYF
once,TRBD2,TRBJ2-7,TRBV10-2,TGCGCCAGCAGTCGACTAGCGGGGATAAACGAGCAGTACTTC,CASSRLAGINEQYF
NA,TRBD2,TRBJ2-1,TRBV4-1,TGCGCCAGCAGCCAAGCCAGCGGGGTATTCCTAGAGCAGTTCTTC,CASSQASGVFLEQFF
NA,NA,TRBJ1-4,TRBV28,TGTGCCAGCAGTTCTATGCCGGCCAGAGGTAATGAAAAACTGTTTTTT,CASSSMPARGNEKLFF
NA,TRBD1,TRBJ2-7,TRBV15,TGTGCCACCAGTCCGGGACAGGGGGCTCTACCTTCCTACGAGCAGTACTTC,CATSPGQGALPSYEQYF
once,NA,TRBJ1-6,TRBV6-6,TGTGCCAGCAACTTACGAAAGGGGTTGGATTCACCCCTCCACTTT,CASNLRKGLDSPLHF
few,NA,TRBJ1-1,TRBV5-6,TGTGCCAGCAGCTTCGAGCCCACTGAAGCTTTCTTT,CASSFEPTEAFF
NA,TRBD2,TRBJ2-7,TRBV18,TGTGCCAGCTCTCCCAGCGGGGGGCTGTCCTACGAGCAGTACTTC,CASSPSGGLSYEQYF
NA,TRBD1,TRBJ1-2,TRBV14,TGTGCCAGCAGCCCGGACAGGAACTATGGCTACACCTTC,CASSPDRNYGYTF
NA,NA,TRBJ2-5,TRBV2,TGTGCCAGCAGTGAACTACCATTGACCCAGTACTTC,CASSELPLTQYF
NA,NA,TRBJ1-1,TRBV19,TGTGCCAGTAGTATAGGGCGGATTGAAGCTTTCTTT,CASSIGRIEAFF
NA,NA,TRBJ1-4,TRBV4-2,TGTGCCAGCAGCCAAGGTCTAGTCGGTGAAAAACTGTTTTTT,CASSQGLVGEKLFF
NA,TRBD2,TRBJ2-7,TRBV27,TGTGCCACCCACGGGTCGGGGAGGGGCTACGAGCAGTACTTC,CATHGSGRGYEQYF
few,NA,TRBJ1-3,TRBV4-3,TGCGCCAGCAGCCAAGATCTGGCAGGGCTCTCTGGAAACACCATATATTTT,CASSQDLAGLSGNTIYF
NA,TRBD1,TRBJ2-7,TRBV7-2,TGTGCCAGCAGCTTAAACAGGGGACACGAGCAGTACTTC,CASSLNRGHEQYF
NA,NA,TRBJ1-5,TRBV29-1,TGCAGCGTTTCCTCCACAAATCAGCCCCAGCATTTT,CSVSSTNQPQHF
once,TRBD1,TRBJ1-6,TRBV27,TGTGCCAGCAGCTCGGGACAGGGTTGGAATTCACCCCTCCACTTT,CASSSGQGWNSPLHF
NA,NA,TRBJ2-7,TRBV4-1,TGCGCCAGCAGCTTACAGGGATCCTACGAGCAGTACTTC,CASSLQGSYEQYF
NA,TRBD1,TRBJ2-2,TRBV28,TGTGCCAGCGGGCTGACAGGGAGCACCGGGGAGCTGTTTTTT,CASGLTGSTGELFF